This section outlines one TCR beta chain sequence together with its context. The sample is drawn from a study of blood T cell repertoires in COVID-19. On the study more broadly: PBMCs, B-cell-depleted T cells, or T cells were the source of the cDNA or gDNA that made up the material.

The data were produced by immunoSEQ multiplex PCR, yet TCRdb's version contains in-frame clones alone and is incomplete. Among roughly 86,000 clones listed, 91% were seen once. Sequenced material: peripheral blood. This receptor was obtained from a woman in her forties or fifties in a cohort sampled during active COVID-19.

The chain's CDR3 is CASSFHPAREGWTGELFF. For the CDR3, the DNA is TGCGCCAGCAGCTTCCACCCTGCGCGGGAGGGTTGGACCGGGGAGCTGTTTTTT. The chain links TRBV5-1 to TRBJ2-2; 9 bases line up with TRBD2. The CDR3 extends over 18 amino acids. Germline CDR1 is SGHRS and CDR2 is YFSETQ. The V gene end was trimmed by 2 bases and the J gene end by 5 bases; junction bases not matched to a gene: 13.